These 22 T cell receptor beta chains were all obtained from the same sample, sequenced in a study of shared clonotypes between healthy human individuals. The naive CD8 fraction comprised CD45RO-negative cells positively selected for CCR7 and excluded terminally differentiated effector memory CD45RA+ cells. Repertoires were generated with immunoSEQ multiplex PCR, while TCRdb's copy carries only in-frame clones and drops some. The table has hundreds of thousands of clones, about 95% seen once. Material: naive CD8+ T cells sorted from blood. All receptors come from a woman aged 25 to 45 in good health.

This clone was detected only once. The chain is built from TRBV28 and TRBJ1-2; 7 bases line up with TRBD1. V was clipped by 5 bases and J by 4 bases; unmatched bases: 7. In germline, CDR1 is MDHEN, CDR2 SYDVKM. This CDR3 region has 14 residues. CDR3 residues: CASSTRDRTYGYTF. The CDR3 nucleotides are TGTGCCAGCAGTACCCGGGACAGAACCTATGGCTACACCTTC.

The chain employs TRBV5-1 and TRBJ2-2; TRBD2 might be the D (5 bases). This CDR3 comprises 17 residues. The V gene lost 0 bases and the J gene lost 1 base, with 13 bases spanning the gap. The V gene's germline CDR1 is SGHRS and CDR2 YFSETQ. CDR3 sequence: CASSLAASHLNTGELFF. CDR3 sequence (DNA): TGCGCCAGCAGCTTGGCGGCTAGCCACCTGAACACCGGGGAGCTGTTTTTT.

Here the CDR3 DNA reads TGTGCCAGCAGGGCAGGGGCAGATACGCAGTATTTT. Residues: CASRAGADTQYF. This chain uses TRBV27 with TRBJ2-3, with a possible D match to TRBD1 (6 bases). Trimming took 6 bases from V and 4 from J, leaving 8 bases between them. CDR3 length: 12 amino acids. Looked up from germline, CDR1 is MNHEY and CDR2 is SMNVEV (reference sequence).

The V call is TRBV27, the J call TRBJ2-1; 7 nucleotides agree with TRBD2. CDR3 length: 15 residues. The germline gives CDR1 MNHEY, CDR2 SMNVEV (reference sequence). V gave up 6 bases and J gave up 8 bases; unmatched junction bases: 13. For the CDR3, the DNA is TGTGCCAGCAGCCCCCGGGGCGGGAGTAGCTATGAGCAGTTCTTC. Protein sequence: CASSPRGGSSYEQFF.

The chain uses TRBV27 and TRBJ2-5; tentatively, D is TRBD2 (5 bases). The CDR3 is 15 amino acids. Germline-derived CDR1 and CDR2 are MNHEY and SMNVEV (reference sequence). Trimming shortened V by 0 bases and J by 5 bases, and 13 bases separated the two germline ends. CDR3 nucleotides: TGTGCCAGCAGTTTATCGGAAGGGAGTCGCGAGACCCAGTACTTC. This sequence encodes CASSLSEGSRETQYF.

The chain couples TRBV18 to TRBJ2-1; TRBD2 agrees at 8 bases. V dropped 8 bases and J dropped 1; count of bases not matched to a gene: 4. The germline gives CDR1 KGHSH, CDR2 LQKENI. This CDR3 region has 14 residues. CDR3 nucleotides: TGTGCCAGCCTTAGCGGGGATTCCTACAATGAGCAGTTCTTC. It specifies CASLSGDSYNEQFF.

The gene calls are TRBV15 and TRBJ1-6, with D uncertain. Germline V CDR1 and CDR2: LNHNV, YYDKDF (reference sequence). The V and J ends lost 9 bases and 15 bases respectively, with 18 bases between them. The CDR3 contains 12 residues. The chain's CDR3 is CATASGDTNLHF. CDR3 DNA sequence: TGTGCCACTGCTTCCGGGGATACTAACCTCCACTTT.

The chain recombines TRBV4-1 with TRBJ1-2; D is uncertain. Germline lookup yields CDR1 MGHRA and CDR2 YSYEKL. There are 13 residues in the CDR3. The V end was cut by 3 bases, the J end by 4 bases, with 9 bases between. The CDR3 reads CASSHRAFYGYTF. The CDR3 region has the DNA TGCGCCAGCAGCCACCGGGCCTTCTATGGCTACACCTTC.

This sequence joins TRBV28 and TRBJ2-7; D gene ambiguous. CDR3 length: 13 residues. Germline V CDR1 and CDR2: MDHEN, SYDVKM. With 5 bases removed from V and 3 bases from J, the gap between germline ends came to 11 bases. This CDR3 reads CASSDPPGYEQYF. The CDR3 coding sequence is TGTGCCAGCAGTGACCCCCCCGGCTACGAGCAGTACTTC.

This chain joins TRBV2 and TRBJ2-7; 7 bases agree with TRBD2. Trimming at V came to 6 bases and at J to 0 bases, leaving 5 bases not matched to a gene. In germline, CDR1 is SNHLY, CDR2 FYNNEI. The CDR3 runs 14 residues. CDR3 residues: CASSDSGFSYEQYF. Written as DNA, the CDR3 is TGTGCCAGCAGCGATAGCGGGTTCTCCTACGAGCAGTACTTC.

This chain uses TRBV7-9 with TRBJ2-4; maybe TRBD2 (6 bases). Trimming took 11 bases from V and 5 from J, leaving 13 bases between them. This CDR3 comprises 12 residues. Germline lookup yields CDR1 SEHNR and CDR2 FQNEAQ (reference sequence). CDR3 nucleotides: TGTGCCGGAGCGGGTTGGGAAAACATTCAGTACTTC. Amino acids: CAGAGWENIQYF. The full variable domain, rest sourced from reference TRBV7-9 and TRBJ2-4, is DTGVSQNPRHKITKRGQNVTFRCDPISEHNRLYWYRQTLGQGPEFLTYFQNEAQLEKSRLLSDRFSAERPKGSFSTLEIQRTEQGDSAMYLCAGAGWENIQYFGAGTRLSVL.

This chain joins TRBV28 and TRBJ1-5, with D perhaps TRBD1 (5 bases). The germline V gene encodes CDR1 MDHEN and CDR2 SYDVKM. The CDR3 length is 17 residues. V was pared by 3 bases and J by 0 bases, with 15 bases between. The chain's CDR3 is CASSFFLTDPSNQPQHF. The CDR3 coding sequence is TGTGCCAGCAGTTTCTTTCTGACAGACCCTAGCAATCAGCCCCAGCATTTT.

The V gene is TRBV29-1, the J gene TRBJ1-3; D uncertain. CDR1 SQVTM and CDR2 ANQGSEA come from the germline V gene. This CDR3 is built from 10 residues. V gave up 6 bases and J gave up 8 bases, with 8 bases separating them. The CDR3 sequence is CSVRLDTIYF. CDR3 DNA sequence: TGCAGCGTCCGACTAGACACCATATATTTT.

V and J are TRBV27 and TRBJ1-5; unclear D gene. The V end was cut by 6 bases, the J end by 9 bases, with 15 bases between. The CDR3 has 13 amino acids. Germline CDR1 reads MNHEY; CDR2 reads SMNVEV (reference sequence). CDR3: CASSEGGGGPQHF. The CDR3 bases are TGTGCCAGCAGCGAGGGAGGCGGCGGGCCCCAGCATTTT.

The rearrangement links TRBV27 to TRBJ2-1, with D unresolved. The CDR3 consists of 14 residues. Germline values: CDR1 MNHEY, CDR2 SMNVEV (reference sequence). The V gene lost 4 bases and the J gene lost 4 bases, with 11 bases spanning the gap. CDR3 region: CASSSPPGYNEQFF. In nucleotides, the CDR3 is TGTGCCAGCAGTTCCCCACCCGGGTACAATGAGCAGTTCTTC.

In its sample, this clone was seen once. The chain is built from TRBV7-8 and TRBJ2-7, with 7 bases lining up with TRBD2. Germline V gene sequence: CDR1 SGHVS, CDR2 FQNEAQ. The ends lost 4 bases at V and 2 bases at J; junction bases unmatched: 8. This CDR3 contains 15 residues. The CDR3 spells CASSWGEGQTYEQYF. In DNA form, the CDR3 reads TGTGCCAGCAGCTGGGGGGAGGGCCAAACCTACGAGCAGTACTTC.

As regards this clone: Other DNA variants within this sample encode the same CDR3. This rearrangement joins TRBV9 to TRBJ2-1, with 7 bases identical to TRBD2. Per the germline V gene, CDR1 is SGDLS and CDR2 is YYNGEE. The CDR3 has 15 residues. With V trimmed by 0 bases and J by 2 bases, 2 bases remained unmatched. The CDR3 coding sequence is TGTGCCAGCAGCGTAGGAGGACTAGCCTACAATGAGCAGTTCTTC. It translates to CASSVGGLAYNEQFF.

The rearrangement uses TRBV10-1 and TRBJ2-1; 7 positions match TRBD2. The germline V gene has CDR1 WNHNN and CDR2 SYGVQD (reference sequence). The CDR3 extends over 16 amino acids. The V and J ends lost 10 bases and 1 base, in that order; junction bases with no gene match: 13. The CDR3 here is CATAGSSGLSYNEQFF. The CDR3 bases are TGCGCCACCGCGGGCTCTAGCGGCCTTTCCTACAATGAGCAGTTCTTC.

The V call is TRBV10-2, the J call TRBJ1-1, with D possibly TRBD1 on 5 matching bases. CDR1 and CDR2 from the germline V gene are WSHSY and SAAADI. This CDR3 has 13 residues. V dropped 8 bases and J dropped 5 bases, with 15 bases sitting between them. The CDR3 is CASHRGGQTEAFF. The CDR3 DNA reads as TGCGCCAGCCATCGGGGCGGTCAAACTGAAGCTTTCTTT.

This chain connects TRBV7-9 to TRBJ2-3; the D gene is possibly TRBD1 (6 bases). The CDR3 is made up of 13 amino acids. V was trimmed by 4 bases and J by 6 bases, leaving 11 bases between them. The germline V gene has CDR1 SEHNR and CDR2 FQNEAQ (reference sequence). As DNA, the CDR3 is TGTGCCAGCAGCTCCATGGGGGCGGATACGCAGTATTTT. Protein product: CASSSMGADTQYF.

The genes are TRBV2 and TRBJ2-1, with D perhaps given as TRBD1 or TRBD2 (5 bases each). The CDR3 is 15 amino acids. The ends were cut back, 4 bases at V and 1 base at J, with 11 bases in the middle. CDR1 is SNHLY, CDR2 FYNNEI, per germline. The CDR3 coding sequence is TGTGCCAGCAGTGTGCCGGGGCTGTCCTACAATGAGCAGTTCTTC. Its translation: CASSVPGLSYNEQFF.

This chain connects TRBV10-1 to TRBJ2-6; D gene unclear. Per the germline V gene, CDR1 is WNHNN and CDR2 is SYGVQD (reference sequence). CDR3 size: 15 residues. Trimming stripped 3 bases from V and 1 base from J, with 7 bases between. CDR3 region: CASSDKDSGANVLTF. CDR3 sequence (DNA): TGCGCCAGCAGTGATAAGGATTCTGGGGCCAACGTCCTGACTTTC.